This T cell receptor (beta chain) appears in the sequencing data of a study of response to subunit inactivated influenza vaccine. Many counts were recorded for this clonotype. CDR3 length equals 13 residues. V lost 1 base, J lost 10 bases, and 8 bases lay in between. TCRdb re-called the RT-PCR reads with MiXCR, one entry per CDR3 protein. In the table there are about 540,000 distinct CDR3 sequences, around a quarter of which are singletons. This same sample was also taken into another study, of T cells expressing NK-cell markers. As that study records: The TCR beta cDNA came from 5'RACE template switching with UMIs. The sequencing cohort of eight donors included seven HCMV-seropositive individuals and one seronegative individual. Similarly, these clonotypes led the CD3+CD56-NKG2C+ fraction as well in a few donors.

This sequence originates from a man between 50 and 59 years old who received an inactivated influenza vaccine. The sample here was CD4+ T cells sorted from PBMCs, taken less than 13 days after vaccination. This chain connects TRBV12-3 or TRBV12-4 to TRBJ1-6, with D possibly being TRBD1 (6 bases). The CDR3 sequence: CASSLGQASPLHF. The CDR3, as DNA: TGTGCCAGCAGTTTAGGACAGGCGTCACCCCTCCACTTT.